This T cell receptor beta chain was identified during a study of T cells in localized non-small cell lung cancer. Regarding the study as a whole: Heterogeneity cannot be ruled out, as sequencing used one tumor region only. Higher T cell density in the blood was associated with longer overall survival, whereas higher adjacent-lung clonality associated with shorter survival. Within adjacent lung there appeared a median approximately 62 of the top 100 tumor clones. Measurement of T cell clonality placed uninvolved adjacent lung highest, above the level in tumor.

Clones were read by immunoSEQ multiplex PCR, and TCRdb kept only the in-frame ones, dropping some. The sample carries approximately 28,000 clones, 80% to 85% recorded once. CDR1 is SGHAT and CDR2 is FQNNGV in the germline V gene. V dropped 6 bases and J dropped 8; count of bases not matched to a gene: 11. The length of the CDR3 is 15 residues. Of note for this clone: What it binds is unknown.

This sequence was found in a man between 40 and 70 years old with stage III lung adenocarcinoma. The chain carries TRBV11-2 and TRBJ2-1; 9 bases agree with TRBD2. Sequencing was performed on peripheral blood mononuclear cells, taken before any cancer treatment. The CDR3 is CASRATGTSWDEQFF. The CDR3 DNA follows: TGTGCCAGCAGAGCCACCGGGACTAGCTGGGATGAGCAGTTCTTC.